Listed below are T cell receptor beta chains from one sample, sequenced in a study of cytomegalovirus exposure and HLA in healthy donors. Repertoires were generated with immunoSEQ multiplex PCR, while TCRdb's copy carries only in-frame clones and drops some. The repertoire holds 160,000 or so clones, with roughly 80% as singletons. The source material was PBMCs. The receptors shown here come from a man aged 30-40 years in good health and CMV-seropositive. CDR3s include the opening cysteine and the closing phenylalanine or tryptophan. D genes are given only for firm matches. Clone size is not always given. Where it is, it says once, few, many or a class for expanded clones.

j_call d_call v_call clone_size cdr3_aa cdr3_nt
TRBJ1-1 . TRBV6-5 . CASSLRGGRGTEAFF TGTGCCAGCAGTTTGCGGGGGGGCCGGGGGACTGAAGCTTTCTTT
TRBJ1-2 . TRBV28 . CASSLTDSYGYTF TGTGCCAGCAGTTTAACCGATAGTTATGGCTACACCTTC
TRBJ1-1 . TRBV27 . CASSFNGGETEAFF TGTGCCAGCAGTTTTAATGGGGGCGAGACTGAAGCTTTCTTT
TRBJ2-7 TRBD1 TRBV10-3 . CAISAGGGSSYEQYF TGTGCCATCAGTGCAGGGGGCGGATCTTCCTACGAGCAGTACTTC
TRBJ2-7 . TRBV28 . CASRSGSQGSYEQYF TGTGCCAGCAGGTCTGGGTCCCAGGGCTCCTACGAGCAGTACTTC
TRBJ2-5 TRBD1 TRBV5-1 once CASSAGQGDVETQYF TGCGCCAGCAGCGCGGGACAGGGAGACGTAGAGACCCAGTACTTC
TRBJ2-1 . TRBV30 . CAWSRSGTYNEQFF TGTGCCTGGAGTAGGAGCGGAACCTACAATGAGCAGTTCTTC
TRBJ1-4 . TRBV5-1 . CASSLVTGGAVDEKLFF TGCGCCAGCAGCTTGGTCACCGGTGGGGCAGTTGATGAAAAACTGTTTTTT
TRBJ2-7 TRBD2 TRBV25-1 . CASSEKGRGAYEQYF TGTGCCAGCAGTGAAAAGGGGCGGGGGGCCTACGAGCAGTACTTC
TRBJ2-7 . TRBV6-5 . CASSRRGEQYF TGTGCCAGCAGTCGCCGAGGGGAGCAGTACTTC
TRBJ2-6 . TRBV9 . CASSDGGRGGANVLTF TGTGCCAGCAGCGACGGGGGTAGGGGTGGGGCCAACGTCCTGACTTTC
TRBJ2-7 . TRBV2 few CASSVENSYEQYF TGTGCCAGCAGTGTAGAGAACTCCTACGAGCAGTACTTC
TRBJ2-7 . TRBV28 few CASKQGGYEQYF TGTGCCAGCAAACAGGGGGGGTACGAGCAGTACTTC
TRBJ2-7 . TRBV27 . CASSLIPRSYEQYF TGTGCCAGCAGTTTGATTCCTCGGTCCTACGAGCAGTACTTC
TRBJ1-5 . TRBV28 . CASRPPDQPQHF TGTGCCAGCAGACCGCCAGATCAGCCCCAGCATTTT
TRBJ2-1 TRBD2 TRBV19 . CASSALAGSNEQFF TGTGCCAGTAGTGCACTAGCGGGGTCAAATGAGCAGTTCTTC
TRBJ2-1 TRBD1 TRBV5-7 . CASSYYRDSLYNEQFF TGTGCCAGCAGCTACTACCGGGACAGCCTATACAATGAGCAGTTCTTC
TRBJ2-7 TRBD1 TRBV7-2 . CASSPGQGREQYF TGTGCCAGCAGCCCGGGACAGGGTCGAGAGCAGTACTTC
TRBJ1-4 . TRBV5-1 . CASSLVGRRRGNEKLFF TGCGCCAGCAGCTTAGTGGGTCGGAGGCGGGGTAATGAAAAACTGTTTTTT
TRBJ2-1 . TRBV5-1 . CASSFLTFHDNEQFF TGCGCCAGCAGCTTCTTGACATTCCACGACAATGAGCAGTTCTTC
TRBJ2-1 TRBD2 TRBV4-2 once CASSQAGTMNEQFF TGTGCCAGCAGCCAAGCAGGGACTATGAATGAGCAGTTCTTC
TRBJ1-1 . TRBV11-2 once CASRLVEEAFF TGTGCCAGCAGGTTGGTGGAGGAAGCTTTCTTT
TRBJ2-1 TRBD1 TRBV6-5 . CASSYSGQGMYEQFF TGTGCCAGCAGTTACTCAGGACAGGGGATGTATGAGCAGTTCTTC
TRBJ2-7 TRBD1 TRBV11-1 . CASSQSRDRVVEQYF TGTGCCAGCAGCCAATCCCGGGACAGGGTGGTCGAGCAGTACTTC
TRBJ2-5 . TRBV10-2 . CASSEGGWETQYF TGCGCCAGCAGTGAGGGGGGCTGGGAGACCCAGTACTTC
TRBJ1-2 TRBD1 TRBV30 . CAWSRTLRGQGAGYTF TGTGCCTGGAGCCGTACACTCAGGGGACAGGGGGCCGGCTACACCTTC
TRBJ2-1 TRBD2 TRBV7-6 . CASSAGGRGPSSYNEQFF TGTGCCAGCAGCGCGGGGGGTCGGGGGCCGTCTTCCTACAATGAGCAGTTCTTC
TRBJ1-1 . TRBV5-1 . CVSSSGTGGTEAFF TGCGTCAGCAGCTCGGGCACCGGGGGCACTGAAGCTTTCTTT
TRBJ1-6 TRBD1 TRBV5-6 . CASSWDRGGDNSPLHF TGTGCCAGCAGCTGGGACAGGGGAGGGGATAATTCACCCCTCCACTTT
TRBJ1-5 TRBD1 TRBV7-6 . CASSLGLRGLYSNQPQHF TGTGCCAGCAGCTTAGGTCTCAGGGGGCTTTATAGCAATCAGCCCCAGCATTTT
TRBJ2-3 TRBD2 TRBV6-1 few CASSAGWGTSGTSTDTQYF TGTGCCAGCAGTGCCGGCTGGGGAACTAGCGGGACGAGCACAGATACGCAGTATTTT
TRBJ1-3 . TRBV4-1 . CASSQVTLTSSGNTIYF TGCGCCAGCAGCCAAGTCACACTAACGTCGTCTGGAAACACCATATATTTT
TRBJ1-2 . TRBV4-1 . CASSKETGNYGYTF TGCGCCAGCAGCAAAGAGACGGGTAACTATGGCTACACCTTC
TRBJ1-5 . TRBV7-9 . CASSLEQQPQHF TGTGCCAGCAGCTTAGAACAGCAGCCCCAGCATTTT
TRBJ2-3 TRBD2 TRBV7-2 . CASSLRAGGRTDTQYF TGTGCCAGCAGCTTACGTGCGGGGGGACGCACAGATACGCAGTATTTT
TRBJ1-5 TRBD1 TRBV4-1 . CASSHQGQGLGQPQHF TGCGCCAGCAGCCACCAAGGACAGGGGCTCGGTCAGCCCCAGCATTTT
TRBJ1-1 TRBD1 TRBV5-4 few CASSLDRGTEAFF TGTGCCAGCAGCTTGGACAGGGGAACTGAAGCTTTCTTT
TRBJ2-5 TRBD2 TRBV15 . CATSRGTSGGAVTETQYF TGTGCCACCAGCAGGGGGACTAGCGGGGGGGCCGTTACAGAGACCCAGTACTTC
TRBJ1-1 TRBD1 TRBV28 . CASSLDRGRGNTEAFF TGTGCCAGCAGTTTAGACAGGGGGCGGGGGAACACTGAAGCTTTCTTT
TRBJ2-6 . TRBV4-1 . CASSLQGGALGAGANVLTF TGCGCCAGCAGCCTACAAGGGGGGGCCTTGGGGGCTGGGGCCAACGTCCTGACTTTC
TRBJ1-1 . TRBV11-3 . CASSTTRDTEAFF TGTGCCAGCAGCACCACCCGGGACACTGAAGCTTTCTTT
TRBJ1-2 TRBD1 TRBV9 . CASSGTGRGDYGYTF TGTGCCAGCAGCGGGACAGGGAGGGGAGATTATGGCTACACCTTC